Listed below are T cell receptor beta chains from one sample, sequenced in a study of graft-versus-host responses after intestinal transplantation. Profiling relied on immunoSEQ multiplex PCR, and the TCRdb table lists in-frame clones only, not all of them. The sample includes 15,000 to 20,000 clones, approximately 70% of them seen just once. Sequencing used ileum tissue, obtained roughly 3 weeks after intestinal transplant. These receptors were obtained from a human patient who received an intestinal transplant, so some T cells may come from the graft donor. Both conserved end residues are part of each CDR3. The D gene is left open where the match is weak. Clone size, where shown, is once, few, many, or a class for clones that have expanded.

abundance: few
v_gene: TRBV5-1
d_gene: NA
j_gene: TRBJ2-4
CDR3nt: TGCGCCAGCAGCTTGGCATCAGCCAAAAACATTCAGTACTTC
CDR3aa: CASSLASAKNIQYF

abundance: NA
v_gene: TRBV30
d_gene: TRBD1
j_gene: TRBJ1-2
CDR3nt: TGTGCTAAATCCGGGACAGGGGGTTTAGAGGACGGCTACACCTTC
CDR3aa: CAKSGTGGLEDGYTF

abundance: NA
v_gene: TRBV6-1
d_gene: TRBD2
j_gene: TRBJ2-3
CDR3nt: TGTGCCAGCAGTGAAGCGCTTCGCCTAGCGGCTAGCACAGATACGCAGTATTTT
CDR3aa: CASSEALRLAASTDTQYF

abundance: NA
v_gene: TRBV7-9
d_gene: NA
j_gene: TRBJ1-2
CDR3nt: TGTGCCAGCAGCTTAGGGTCGGGAAATTTGTATGGCTACACCTTC
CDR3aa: CASSLGSGNLYGYTF

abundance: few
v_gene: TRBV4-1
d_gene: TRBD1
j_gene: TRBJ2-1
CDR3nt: TGCGCCAGCAGCCAAGCTACGGGACAGGGGTCCTACAATGAGCAGTTCTTC
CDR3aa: CASSQATGQGSYNEQFF

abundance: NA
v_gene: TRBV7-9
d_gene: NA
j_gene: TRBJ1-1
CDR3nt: TGTGCCAGCAGCTTAACAAATGGACTGAGGGCTTTCTTT
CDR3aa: CASSLTNGLRAFF

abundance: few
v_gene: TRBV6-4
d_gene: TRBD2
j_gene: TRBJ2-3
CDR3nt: TGTGCCAGCAGTGAGCGGGGGGGCACAGATACGCAGTATTTT
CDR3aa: CASSERGGTDTQYF

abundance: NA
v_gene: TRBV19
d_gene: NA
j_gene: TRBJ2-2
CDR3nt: TGTGCCAGTAGTCCAGGAATTCATCGGATCGGGGAGCTGTTTTTT
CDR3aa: CASSPGIHRIGELFF

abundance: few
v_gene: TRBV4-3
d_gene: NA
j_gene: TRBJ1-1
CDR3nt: TGCGCCAGCAGCCAAGTCTTAACAGGAGTGAACACTGAAGCTTTCTTT
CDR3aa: CASSQVLTGVNTEAFF

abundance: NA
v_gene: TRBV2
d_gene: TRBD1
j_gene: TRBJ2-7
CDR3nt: TGTGCCAGCAGGACCTTTTGGGGACAGGGGGACGAGCAGTACTTC
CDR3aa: CASRTFWGQGDEQYF

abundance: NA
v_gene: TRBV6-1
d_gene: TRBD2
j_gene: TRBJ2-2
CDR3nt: TGTGCCAGCAAACTAGCGGGGGACACCGGGGAGCTGTTTTTT
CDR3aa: CASKLAGDTGELFF

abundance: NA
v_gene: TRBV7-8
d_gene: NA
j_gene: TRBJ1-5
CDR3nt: TGTGCCAGCAGCACCCCCCCGAGAGTCCATCAGCCCCAGCATTTT
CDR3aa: CASSTPPRVHQPQHF

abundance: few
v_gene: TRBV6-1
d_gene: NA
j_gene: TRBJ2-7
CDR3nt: TGTGCCAGCAGTGAACAAAACGGACTAACCTACGAGCAGTACTTC
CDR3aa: CASSEQNGLTYEQYF

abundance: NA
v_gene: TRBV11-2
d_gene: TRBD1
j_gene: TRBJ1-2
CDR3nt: TGTGCCAGCAGCTTAGGAGGACAGGGGGACGGCTACACCTTC
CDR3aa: CASSLGGQGDGYTF

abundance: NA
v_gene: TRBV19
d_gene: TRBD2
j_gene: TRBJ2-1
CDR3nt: TGTGCCAGTAGTATTAGCGGGGCTTTGAATGAGCAGTTCTTC
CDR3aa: CASSISGALNEQFF

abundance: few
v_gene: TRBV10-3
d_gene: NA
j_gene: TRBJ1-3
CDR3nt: TGTGCCATCAGTGAGTACTGGACACAAGGTTGGGGAAACACCATATATTTT
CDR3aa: CAISEYWTQGWGNTIYF

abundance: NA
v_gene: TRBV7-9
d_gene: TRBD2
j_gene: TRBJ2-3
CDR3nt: TGTGCCAGCAGCTTAGAAGTCGCGGGGGGGGGCAATACGCAGTATTTT
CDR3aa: CASSLEVAGGGNTQYF

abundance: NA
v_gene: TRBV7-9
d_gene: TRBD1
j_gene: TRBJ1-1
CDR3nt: TGTGCCAGCAGAGGGCCAGGGGGCCGGACCTCGAACACTGAAGCTTTCTTT
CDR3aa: CASRGPGGRTSNTEAFF

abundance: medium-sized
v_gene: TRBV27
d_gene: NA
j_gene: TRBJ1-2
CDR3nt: TGTGCCAGCAGTTTATTTCCGGGGAACTATGGCTACACCTTC
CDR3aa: CASSLFPGNYGYTF

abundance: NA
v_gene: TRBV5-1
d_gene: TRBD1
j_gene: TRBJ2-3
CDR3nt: TGCGCCAGCAGTCCCGACAGGGGGACAGATACGCAGTATTTT
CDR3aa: CASSPDRGTDTQYF

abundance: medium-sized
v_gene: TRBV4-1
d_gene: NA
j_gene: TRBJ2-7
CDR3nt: TGCGCCAGCAGCCGAGGCTACGAGCAGTACTTC
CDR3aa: CASSRGYEQYF

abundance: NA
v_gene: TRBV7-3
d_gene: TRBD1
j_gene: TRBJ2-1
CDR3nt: TGTGCCAGCAGCTTCGGGACAGGCTATCCGAAATCCTACAATGAGCAGTTCTTC
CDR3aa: CASSFGTGYPKSYNEQFF

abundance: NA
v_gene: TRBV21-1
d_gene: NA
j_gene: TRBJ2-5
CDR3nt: TGTGCCAGCAGCAAGAGGACTAGCGGGGGGGCCCTCCAAGAGACCCAGTACTTC
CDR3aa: CASSKRTSGGALQETQYF

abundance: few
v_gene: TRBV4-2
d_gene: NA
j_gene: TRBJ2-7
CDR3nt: TGTGCCAGCAGCCAAGAATTTCTACCGTCCTACGAGCAGTACTTC
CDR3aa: CASSQEFLPSYEQYF

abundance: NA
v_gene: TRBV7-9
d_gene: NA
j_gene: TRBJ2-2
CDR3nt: TGTGCCAGCACCCGGACAGTCAACACCGGGGAGCTGTTTTTT
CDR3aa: CASTRTVNTGELFF

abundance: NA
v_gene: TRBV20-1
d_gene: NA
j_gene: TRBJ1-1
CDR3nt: TGCAGGAGTATCATGAACACTGAAGCTTTCTTT
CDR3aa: CRSIMNTEAFF

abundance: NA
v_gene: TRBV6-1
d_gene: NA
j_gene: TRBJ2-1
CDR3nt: TGTGCCAGCAGTGGGGCAGTCTACAATGAGCAGTTCTTC
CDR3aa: CASSGAVYNEQFF

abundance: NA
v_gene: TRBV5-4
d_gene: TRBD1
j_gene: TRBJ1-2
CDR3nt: TGTGCCAGCAGCTTGGCCCCCGGGACAGGGACCAACTATGGCTACACCTTC
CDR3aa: CASSLAPGTGTNYGYTF

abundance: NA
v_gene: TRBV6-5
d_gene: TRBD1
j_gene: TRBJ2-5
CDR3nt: TGTGCCAGCAGTTTCGAACCACAGGGGACAGAGACCCAGTACTTC
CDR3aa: CASSFEPQGTETQYF

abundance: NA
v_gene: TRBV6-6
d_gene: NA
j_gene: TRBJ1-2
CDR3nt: TGTGCCAGCAGTTACACACCTTACTATGGCTACACCTTC
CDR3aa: CASSYTPYYGYTF

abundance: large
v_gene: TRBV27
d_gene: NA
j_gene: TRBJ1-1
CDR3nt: TGTGCCAGCAGTTTGGGAGGATTGAACACTGAAGCTTTCTTT
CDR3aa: CASSLGGLNTEAFF

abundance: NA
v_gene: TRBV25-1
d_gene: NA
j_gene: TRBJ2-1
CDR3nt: TGTGCCAGCAGTGACGGCAGGGGGGACTCCTACAATGAGCAGTTCTTC
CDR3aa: CASSDGRGDSYNEQFF

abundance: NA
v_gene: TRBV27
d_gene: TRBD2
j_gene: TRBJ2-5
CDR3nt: TGTGCCAGCAGTCCTCTCGCTAGCGGATACCAAGAGACCCAGTACTTC
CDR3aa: CASSPLASGYQETQYF

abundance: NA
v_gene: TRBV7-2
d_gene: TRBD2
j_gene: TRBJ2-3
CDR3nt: TGTGCCAGCAGCGAAGCTAGCGGGGGATTACGAGATACGCAGTATTTT
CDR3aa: CASSEASGGLRDTQYF

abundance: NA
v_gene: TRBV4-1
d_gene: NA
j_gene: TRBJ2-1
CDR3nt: TGCGCCAGCAGCCACCAGGGCTCTCCTTCCTACAATGAGCAGTTCTTC
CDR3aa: CASSHQGSPSYNEQFF

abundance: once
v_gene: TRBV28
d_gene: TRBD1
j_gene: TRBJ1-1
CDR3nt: TGTGCCAGCAGCGACAGGGTTGAGAGAGTGAACACTGAAGCTTTCTTT
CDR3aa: CASSDRVERVNTEAFF

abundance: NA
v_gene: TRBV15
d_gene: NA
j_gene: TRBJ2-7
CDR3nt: TGTGCCACCAGCAGAGATTACGGGTTCGGCTACGAGCAGTACTTC
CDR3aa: CATSRDYGFGYEQYF

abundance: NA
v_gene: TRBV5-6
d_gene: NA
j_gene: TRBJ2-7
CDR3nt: TGTGCCAGCAGCTTCTTGATGGGCGGGGCCAGGCGCGACGAGCAGTACTTC
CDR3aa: CASSFLMGGARRDEQYF

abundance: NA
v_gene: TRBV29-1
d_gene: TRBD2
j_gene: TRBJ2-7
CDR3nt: TGCAGCGTTGAGACTAGCGGGAGTCATGAGCAGTACTTC
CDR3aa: CSVETSGSHEQYF

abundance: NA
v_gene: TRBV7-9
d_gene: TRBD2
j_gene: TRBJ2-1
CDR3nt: TGTGCCAGCAGCCCCCTTGCGGGGGGACTAAATGAGCAGTTCTTC
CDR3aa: CASSPLAGGLNEQFF

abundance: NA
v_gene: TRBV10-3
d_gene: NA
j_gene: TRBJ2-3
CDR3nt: TGTGCCATCAGCATCGACGGAGCTTACACAGATACGCAGTATTTT
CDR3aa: CAISIDGAYTDTQYF

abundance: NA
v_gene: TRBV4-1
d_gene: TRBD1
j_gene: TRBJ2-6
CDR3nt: TGCGCCAGCAGCCAAGATAGGGGACAGGGGATCTATGGCTCTGGGGCCAACGTCCTGACTTTC
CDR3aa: CASSQDRGQGIYGSGANVLTF

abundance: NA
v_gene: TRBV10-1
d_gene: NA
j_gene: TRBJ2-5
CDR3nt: TGCGCCAGCAGTGAGGGACAGTCCTCGGGGGAGACCCAGTACTTC
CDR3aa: CASSEGQSSGETQYF

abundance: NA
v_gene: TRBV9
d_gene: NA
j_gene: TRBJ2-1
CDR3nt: TGTGCCAGTGGAGGGCCCAACTCCTACAATGAGCAGTTCTTC
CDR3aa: CASGGPNSYNEQFF

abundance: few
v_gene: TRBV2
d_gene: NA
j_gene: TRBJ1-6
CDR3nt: TGTGCCAGCACCCTACGGGGTGCGAATTCACCCCTCCACTTT
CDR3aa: CASTLRGANSPLHF

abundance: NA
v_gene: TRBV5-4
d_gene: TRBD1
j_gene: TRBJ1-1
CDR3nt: TGTGCCAGCAGCTGGGGACAGTCGGAAGCTTTCTTT
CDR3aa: CASSWGQSEAFF

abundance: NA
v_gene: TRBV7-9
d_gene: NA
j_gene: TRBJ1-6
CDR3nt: TGTGCCAGCAGCCCCCTAGTTAATTCACCCCTCCACTTT
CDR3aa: CASSPLVNSPLHF

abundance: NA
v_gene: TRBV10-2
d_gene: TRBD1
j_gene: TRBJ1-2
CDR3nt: TGCGCCAGCAGTGGTGGGGCAGGGGGCGGCTATGGCTACACCTTC
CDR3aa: CASSGGAGGGYGYTF

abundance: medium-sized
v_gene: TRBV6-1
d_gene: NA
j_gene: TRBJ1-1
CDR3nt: TGTGCCAGCAGTGACAAGGGGATGAACACTGAAGCTTTCTTT
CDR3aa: CASSDKGMNTEAFF

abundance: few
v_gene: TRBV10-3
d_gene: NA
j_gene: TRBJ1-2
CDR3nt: TGTGCCATCAGTGAGTCCGACACCTATGGCTACACCTTC
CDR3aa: CAISESDTYGYTF

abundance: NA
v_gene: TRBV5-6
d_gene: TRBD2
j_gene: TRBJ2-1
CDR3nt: TGTGCCAGCAGCACCACTAGCGGGGAATACAATGAGCAGTTCTTC
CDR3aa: CASSTTSGEYNEQFF

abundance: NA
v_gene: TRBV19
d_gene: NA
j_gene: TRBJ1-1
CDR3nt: TGTGCCAGTAGTGATTACAGGGTAGGGATCACTGAAGCTTTCTTT
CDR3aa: CASSDYRVGITEAFF

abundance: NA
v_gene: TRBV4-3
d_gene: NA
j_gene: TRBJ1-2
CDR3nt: TGCGCCAGCACGGGGGGACGTGGCTACACCTTC
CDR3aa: CASTGGRGYTF